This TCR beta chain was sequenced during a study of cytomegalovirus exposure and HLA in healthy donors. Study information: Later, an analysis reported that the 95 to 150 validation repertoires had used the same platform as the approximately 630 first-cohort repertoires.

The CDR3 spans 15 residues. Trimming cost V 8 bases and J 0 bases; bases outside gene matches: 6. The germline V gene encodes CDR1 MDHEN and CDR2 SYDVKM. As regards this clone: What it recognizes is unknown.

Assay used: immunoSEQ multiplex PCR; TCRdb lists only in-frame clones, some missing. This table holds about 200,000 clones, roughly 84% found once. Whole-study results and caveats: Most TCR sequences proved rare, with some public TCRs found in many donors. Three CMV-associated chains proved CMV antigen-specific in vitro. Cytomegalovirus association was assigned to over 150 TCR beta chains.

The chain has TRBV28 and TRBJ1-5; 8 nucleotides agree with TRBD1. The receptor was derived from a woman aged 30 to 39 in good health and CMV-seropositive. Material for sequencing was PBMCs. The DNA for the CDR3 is TGTGCCAGCCGATTGACAGGGGTTAGCAATCAGCCCCAGCATTTT. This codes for CASRLTGVSNQPQHF. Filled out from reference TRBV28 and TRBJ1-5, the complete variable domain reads DVKVTQSSRYLVKRTGEKVFLECVQDMDHENMFWYRQDPGLGLRLIYFSYDVKMKEKGDIPEGYSVSREKKERFSLILESASTNQTSMYLCASRLTGVSNQPQHFGDGTRLSIL.